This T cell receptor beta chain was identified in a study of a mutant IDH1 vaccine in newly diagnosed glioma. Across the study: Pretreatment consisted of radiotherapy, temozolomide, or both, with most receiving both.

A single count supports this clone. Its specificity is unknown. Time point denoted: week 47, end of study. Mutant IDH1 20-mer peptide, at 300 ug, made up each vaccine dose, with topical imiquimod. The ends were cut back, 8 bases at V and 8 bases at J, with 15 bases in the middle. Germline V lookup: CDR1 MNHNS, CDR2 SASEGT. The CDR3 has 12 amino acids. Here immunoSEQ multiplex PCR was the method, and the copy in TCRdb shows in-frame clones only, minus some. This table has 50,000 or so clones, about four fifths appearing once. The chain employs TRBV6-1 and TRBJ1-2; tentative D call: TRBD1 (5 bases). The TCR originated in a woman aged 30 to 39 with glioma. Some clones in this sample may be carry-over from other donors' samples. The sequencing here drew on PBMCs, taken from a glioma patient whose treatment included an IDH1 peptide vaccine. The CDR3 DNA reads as TGTGCCAGCTTTCCAGGGTACGAGGGCTACACCTTC. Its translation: CASFPGYEGYTF.